This TCR beta chain emerged from a study of T cell responses to AZD1222 COVID-19 vaccine. Background on the study: Second-dose intervals of approximately 4 or approximately 12 weeks were pooled. Study results and limitations: All repertoire sampling was performed exclusively after the peak T cell response. In the spike-specific TCR repertoire, nearly half reportedly target unmutated variant regions.

As regards this clone: Its antigen remains unknown.

Libraries were prepared by immunoSEQ multiplex PCR; TCRdb keeps only in-frame clonotypes and omits some of them. The sample comprises roughly 100,000 clones, 90% of which are singletons, and about 4.8% rests with the top ten. The CDR3 is made up of 18 amino acids. The material sequenced was peripheral blood, taken on day 0 of AZD1222 vaccination. The rearrangement joins TRBV21-1 to TRBJ2-1; the listed D gene, TRBD2, was not tested against the DNA. TRBV21-1 is reported as a pseudogene. The receptor comes from an adult in good health. CDR3 sequence (DNA): TGTGCCAGCAGCAAATCTCCGGGACTAGCGGGGGGGCCGGATGAGCAGTTCTTC. This translates into CASSKSPGLAGGPDEQFF.